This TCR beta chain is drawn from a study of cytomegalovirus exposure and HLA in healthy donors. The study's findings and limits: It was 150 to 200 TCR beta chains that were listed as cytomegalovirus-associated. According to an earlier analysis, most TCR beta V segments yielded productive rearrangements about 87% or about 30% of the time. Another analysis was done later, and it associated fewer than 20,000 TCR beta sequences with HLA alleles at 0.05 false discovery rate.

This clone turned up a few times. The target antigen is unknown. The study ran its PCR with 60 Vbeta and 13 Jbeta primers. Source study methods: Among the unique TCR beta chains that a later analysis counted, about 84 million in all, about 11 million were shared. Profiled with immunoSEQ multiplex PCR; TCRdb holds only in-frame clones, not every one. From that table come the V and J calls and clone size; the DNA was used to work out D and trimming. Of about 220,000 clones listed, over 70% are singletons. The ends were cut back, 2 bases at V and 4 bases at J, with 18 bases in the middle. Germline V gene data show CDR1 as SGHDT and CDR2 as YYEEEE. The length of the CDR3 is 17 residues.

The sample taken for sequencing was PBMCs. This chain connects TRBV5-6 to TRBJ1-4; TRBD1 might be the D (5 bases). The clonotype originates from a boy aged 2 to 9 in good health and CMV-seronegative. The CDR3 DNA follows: TGTGCCAGCAGCTTTGGAGCCGCAGGGCCCTTTAATGAAAAACTGTTTTTT. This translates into CASSFGAAGPFNEKLFF.